A selection of T cell receptor beta chains follows, all from one sample in a study of blood T cells in healthy people across ages. One entry per CDR3 protein results from TCRdb running MiXCR on the 5' RACE reads. Among about 1.4 million distinct CDR3 sequences listed, approximately 59% were seen once. Sequencing used blood. Every receptor here comes from a man aged 18 to 30 in good health. Each CDR3 is given with its conserved first and last residue. A clone size is listed for some rows: how often the clone was seen (once, few, many), or a class if it is expanded.

clone_size j_call v_call cdr3_aa
- TRBJ2-7 TRBV18 CASSPPGLFEQYF
- TRBJ1-2 TRBV7-2 CASSPRSGLSGYTF
- TRBJ2-5 TRBV4-1 CASSQVERGQETQYF
- TRBJ2-5 TRBV11-2 CASSLELAGGEETQYF
few TRBJ1-4 TRBV25-1 CASNPNRGLGEKLFF
- TRBJ2-3 TRBV4-1 CASSQQHRGTDTQYF
many TRBJ1-1 TRBV5-1 CASSFTGDNTEAFF
few TRBJ2-3 TRBV6-2/TRBV6-3 CASSQTSGGSDTQYF
- TRBJ1-2 TRBV13 CASSLAGQSVYGYTF
- TRBJ2-7 TRBV25-1 CASSETSGHYEQYF
- TRBJ1-2 TRBV20-1 CSARDPRTGDNYGYTF
- TRBJ2-3 TRBV20-1 CSAKTSGGGTQYF
few TRBJ2-3 TRBV10-3 CAISRTSGREADTQYF
- TRBJ2-1 TRBV29-1 CSVEVSPGLGNNEQFF
few - TRBV6-5 CASRRTGALYEQYF
- TRBJ1-1 TRBV6-5 CASSTTGGGGKEAFF
- TRBJ1-6 TRBV11-2 CASSQGTVILNSPLHF
- TRBJ1-5 TRBV5-6 CASSLWSGGFGNQPQHF
- TRBJ2-6 TRBV9 CASSPSPGASVLTF
- TRBJ2-7 TRBV4-3 CASSHDTTGIYEQYF
- TRBJ2-7 TRBV6-1 CASRFRAYEQYF
- TRBJ2-5 TRBV7-9 CASTQGEEETQYF
- TRBJ2-3 TRBV12-3/TRBV12-4 CASSPRSGISTDTQYF
- TRBJ2-2 TRBV20-1 CSARGGMGGVTGELFF
- TRBJ1-1 TRBV6-5 CASSYMTGMNTEAFF
- - TRBV2 CASSDPSNYEQYF